A single sample gave rise to the 26 T cell receptor beta chains below, sequenced in a study of blood T cell repertoires in COVID-19. Data came from immunoSEQ multiplex PCR; TCRdb stores just in-frame clones and leaves some out. This table has some 70,000 clones, around 83% appearing once. Sequencing input: peripheral blood. These receptors originate from a man aged 50-60 years with active COVID-19.

This clone came up once. This sequence joins TRBV7-8 and TRBJ1-2; 7 bases are shared with TRBD1. The CDR3 consists of 16 residues. V was clipped by 3 bases and J by 4 bases; unmatched bases: 11. Germline assignment: CDR1 SGHVS and CDR2 FQNEAQ. CDR3 in amino acids: CASSFASGTAIYGYTF. CDR3 DNA sequence: TGTGCCAGCAGCTTTGCGTCAGGGACAGCTATCTATGGCTACACCTTC.

This chain links TRBV7-9 with TRBJ1-1; D not resolved. V was pared by 4 bases and J by 5 bases, with 11 bases between. CDR1 is SEHNR, CDR2 FQNEAQ, per germline (reference sequence). CDR3 length equals 13 residues. CDR3 in amino acids: CASSYAGYTEAFF. The CDR3 nucleotides are TGTGCCAGCAGCTACGCGGGGTATACTGAAGCTTTCTTT.

This clone turned up a few times. The chain combines TRBV5-6 with TRBJ2-5, with 15 bases matching TRBD2. The CDR3 consists of 16 residues. The V and J ends lost 7 bases and 2 bases, in that order; junction bases with no gene match: 6. CDR1 and CDR2 (germline): SGHDT, YYEEEE. CDR3 loop: CASGLAGGPEQETQYF. The DNA for the CDR3 is TGTGCCAGCGGACTAGCGGGAGGGCCGGAGCAAGAGACCCAGTACTTC.

The V and J genes are TRBV7-8 and TRBJ1-4; TRBD1 aligns across 8 bases. The CDR3 loop spans 16 amino acids. In germline, CDR1 is SGHVS, CDR2 FQNEAQ. V lost 4 bases and J lost 10; bases outside the gene matches: 14. The CDR3 DNA reads TGTGCCAGCAGCTCGCAAGGAGACAGGGGAGGAGGAAAACTGTTTTTT. This codes for CASSSQGDRGGGKLFF.

The sample holds a few counts of this clone. The chain employs TRBV27 and TRBJ1-2; TRBD1 aligns across 8 bases. Germline-derived CDR1 and CDR2 are MNHEY and SMNVEV (reference sequence). The CDR3 length is 13 residues. With V trimmed by 6 bases and J by 2 bases, 2 bases remained unmatched. This CDR3 is CASSGTGNYGYTF. The DNA for the CDR3 is TGTGCCAGCAGCGGGACAGGCAACTATGGCTACACCTTC.

The J gene is TRBJ1-3, the V gene TRBV5-4; 8 bases line up with TRBD1. With V trimmed by 1 base and J by 2 bases, 5 bases remained unmatched. Germline V gene lookup returns CDR1 SGHNT and CDR2 YYREEE (reference sequence). There are 16 residues in the CDR3. The CDR3 DNA is TGTGCCAGCAGCTTGACAGGGGGTTGGCCTGGAAACACCATATATTTT. Translated, it gives CASSLTGGWPGNTIYF.

Here the CDR3 DNA reads TGTGCCAGCAGCTCGGCCCCGGGACAGGGGGGAACATGGGAGACCCAGTACTTC. Protein: CASSSAPGQGGTWETQYF. V is TRBV9 and J is TRBJ2-5; TRBD1 agrees at 11 bases. V gave up 4 bases and J gave up 5 bases; unmatched junction bases: 16. This CDR3 is 18 amino acids long. The germline CDR1 and CDR2 sequences are SGDLS and YYNGEE.

The chain employs TRBV6-5 and TRBJ1-5; 7 positions match TRBD1. In germline, CDR1 is MNHEY, CDR2 SVGAGI. J gave up 2 bases and V 10 bases, and 8 bases lay outside the gene matches. The CDR3 is made up of 14 amino acids. The CDR3, as DNA: TGTGCCACCCGACAGGGACAACGCAATCAGCCCCAGCATTTT. Translating it yields CATRQGQRNQPQHF.

The CDR3 DNA sequence: TGCGCCAGCAGCCCCTCAGGAAACTATGGCTACACCTTC. It yields the protein CASSPSGNYGYTF. The chain is built from TRBV10-2 and TRBJ1-2; D is uncertain. Deletions cut 6 bases from V and 2 bases from J, with 10 bases between. The CDR3 sequence is 13 residues long. Germline V gene sequence: CDR1 WSHSY, CDR2 SAAADI.

Only one count was recorded for this clone. The chain couples TRBV29-1 to TRBJ1-1, with TRBD1 matching over 8 bases. There are 12 residues in the CDR3. After removal of 8 bases from V and 0 bases from J, the junction contained 2 bases not matched to a gene. The germline CDR1 and CDR2 sequences are SQVTM and ANQGSEA. The CDR3 spells CSTDRVNTEAFF. CDR3 coding DNA: TGCAGCACGGACAGGGTGAACACTGAAGCTTTCTTT.

The CDR3: CASSFVGVGETQYF. The CDR3 DNA reads as TGTGCCAGCAGTTTCGTCGGGGTAGGCGAGACCCAGTACTTC. This chain uses TRBV27 with TRBJ2-5, with D possibly being TRBD2 (5 bases). The CDR3 length is 14 residues. CDR1 is MNHEY and CDR2 is SMNVEV in the germline V gene (reference sequence). V was cut by 3 bases and J by 5 bases, with 13 bases left in between.

This chain connects TRBV5-6 to TRBJ1-3; D possibly corresponds to TRBD1 (6 bases). Germline V gene sequence: CDR1 SGHDT, CDR2 YYEEEE. Trimming cost V 5 bases and J 0 bases, with 6 bases left between them. The CDR3 totals 13 residues. The CDR3 here is CASRGASGNTIYF. CDR3 sequence (DNA): TGTGCCAGCAGGGGGGCCTCTGGAAACACCATATATTTT.

This chain uses TRBV18 with TRBJ1-1, with D perhaps matching TRBD1 (6 bases). This CDR3 has 14 amino acids. V gave up 6 bases and J gave up 3 bases, with 14 bases separating them. Germline lookup yields CDR1 KGHSH and CDR2 LQKENI. The CDR3: CASSGTIGDTEAFF. The DNA for the CDR3 is TGTGCCAGCTCCGGGACAATCGGGGACACTGAAGCTTTCTTT.

V usage is TRBV19 and J usage is TRBJ2-3; 9 nucleotides line up with TRBD1. This CDR3 region has 15 residues. In germline, CDR1 is LNHDA, CDR2 SQIVND (reference sequence). Trimming took 4 bases from V and 1 from J; bases not matched to a gene: 3. The CDR3 loop reads CASSTRQGGTDTQYF. The CDR3 DNA is TGTGCCAGTAGTACCCGACAGGGGGGCACAGATACGCAGTATTTT.

This clone appeared a few times. J is TRBJ1-3 and V is TRBV5-1; TRBD1 aligns across 7 bases. This CDR3 spans 14 amino acids. Per the germline V gene, CDR1 is SGHRS and CDR2 is YFSETQ. V shed 4 bases, J shed 3 bases, and the junction held 4 bases outside the gene matches. CDR3 region: CASSLGTDGNTIYF. The CDR3 nucleotides are TGCGCCAGCAGCCTCGGGACAGATGGAAACACCATATATTTT. Combining the CDR3 with reference TRBV5-1 and TRBJ1-3 gives the whole variable domain KAGVTQTPRYLIKTRGQQVTLSCSPISGHRSVSWYQQTPGQGLQFLFEYFSETQRNKGNFPGRFSGRQFSNSRSEMNVSTLELGDSALYLCASSLGTDGNTIYFGEGSWLTVV.

The chain recombines TRBV3-1 (or the pseudogene TRBV3-2) with TRBJ2-3; a possible D gene is TRBD2 (6 bases). V was trimmed by 0 bases and J by 4 bases, leaving 11 bases between them. The CDR3 spans 15 residues. CDR1 is LGHDT and CDR2 is YNNKEL in the germline V gene (reference sequence). CDR3 coding DNA: TGTGCCAGCAGCCAAGACCAACGACTAGCAGATACGCAGTATTTT. Translated: CASSQDQRLADTQYF.

The chain joins TRBV30 to TRBJ1-2, with 9 nucleotides matching TRBD1. The ends lost 4 bases at V and 11 bases at J; junction bases unmatched: 11. This CDR3 is built from 13 residues. CDR1 is GTSNPN and CDR2 is SVGIG in the germline V gene (reference sequence). The CDR3: CAWNLGTGLQYTF. CDR3 sequence (DNA): TGTGCCTGGAATCTGGGGACAGGGCTCCAGTACACCTTC.

The chain employs TRBV20-1 and TRBJ2-3, with D possibly matching TRBD1 (5 bases). Germline assignment: CDR1 DFQATT and CDR2 SNEGSKA (reference sequence). V shed 4 bases and J shed 5 bases, with 7 bases lying between them. The CDR3 loop spans 11 amino acids. As DNA, the CDR3 is TGCAGTGCTAAAGGGGAAGATACGCAGTATTTT. Amino acids: CSAKGEDTQYF.

The chain employs TRBV29-1 and TRBJ2-1; D might be TRBD2 (6 bases). Germline values: CDR1 SQVTM, CDR2 ANQGSEA. The CDR3 totals 12 residues. Deletions cut 7 bases from V and 12 bases from J, with 19 bases between. The CDR3 is CSGAQAGSVQFF. The CDR3 nucleotides are TGCAGCGGGGCCCAGGCGGGATCCGTGCAGTTCTTC.

This chain joins TRBV4-2 and TRBJ2-3; 9 bases match TRBD2. Germline CDR1 and CDR2: LGHNA and YNFKEQ. The junction had 10 bases not matched to a gene; V was cut back by 4 bases and J by 5 bases. The CDR3 length is 16 residues. The CDR3 DNA reads TGTGCCAGCAGCCCAACAGCGGGAGGCGGACAAGATACGCAGTATTTT. Translated, it gives CASSPTAGGGQDTQYF.

The chain uses TRBV5-1 and TRBJ1-1; TRBD1 agrees at 8 bases. This CDR3 has 15 amino acids. Germline lookup yields CDR1 SGHRS and CDR2 YFSETQ. With 4 bases clipped from V and 4 bases from J, the junction kept 9 bases outside the gene matches. This CDR3 is CASSRGTGTGTEAFF. The CDR3, as DNA: TGCGCCAGCAGCCGGGGGACAGGCACTGGCACTGAAGCTTTCTTT.

The J gene is TRBJ2-7, the V gene TRBV10-2; D perhaps matches TRBD1 (6 bases). CDR1 WSHSY and CDR2 SAAADI come from the germline V gene. The CDR3 is 12 residues long. V dropped 3 bases and J dropped 3 bases, with 6 bases sitting between them. The CDR3 nucleotides are TGCGCCAGCAGTGAAGGGGGCTACGAGCAGTACGTC. It yields the protein CASSEGGYEQYV.

The CDR3 region has the DNA TGTGCCAGCAGCTTAGGTCTAGATCATGGTAGTGAGCAGTTCTTC. It encodes CASSLGLDHGSEQFF. The genes are TRBV7-9 and TRBJ2-1; D gene uncertain. V shed 1 base and J shed 9 bases, with 16 bases lying between them. This CDR3 is 15 amino acids long. Per the germline V gene, CDR1 is SEHNR and CDR2 is FQNEAQ (reference sequence).

The V gene is TRBV5-4, the J gene TRBJ1-6; TRBD1 matches at 7 bases. Germline V gene data show CDR1 as SGHNT and CDR2 as YYREEE (reference sequence). V was clipped by 4 bases and J by 8 bases; unmatched bases: 6. The CDR3 contains 14 residues. The CDR3 here is CASSKGQGDSPLHF. DNA of the CDR3: TGTGCCAGCAGCAAAGGGCAGGGGGATTCACCCCTCCACTTT.

The genes are TRBV9 and TRBJ2-2; D possibly corresponds to TRBD1 (6 bases). The V gene lost 2 bases and the J gene lost 4 bases, with 18 bases spanning the gap. The CDR3 runs 17 residues. Germline lookup yields CDR1 SGDLS and CDR2 YYNGEE. The CDR3 here is CASSVGPTGSSTGELFF. CDR3 bases: TGTGCCAGCAGCGTCGGGCCCACAGGGTCGAGCACCGGGGAGCTGTTTTTT.

In this sample, this clone turned up a few times. V usage is TRBV2 and J usage is TRBJ2-3; the D gene is possibly TRBD1 (6 bases). Germline CDR1 SNHLY, CDR2 FYNNEI. The ends were cut back, 5 bases at V and 5 bases at J, with 17 bases in the middle. The CDR3 covers 15 residues. The CDR3 here is CASSTTGPPLDTQYF. CDR3 in DNA: TGTGCCAGCAGTACAACAGGGCCTCCGTTAGATACGCAGTATTTT.